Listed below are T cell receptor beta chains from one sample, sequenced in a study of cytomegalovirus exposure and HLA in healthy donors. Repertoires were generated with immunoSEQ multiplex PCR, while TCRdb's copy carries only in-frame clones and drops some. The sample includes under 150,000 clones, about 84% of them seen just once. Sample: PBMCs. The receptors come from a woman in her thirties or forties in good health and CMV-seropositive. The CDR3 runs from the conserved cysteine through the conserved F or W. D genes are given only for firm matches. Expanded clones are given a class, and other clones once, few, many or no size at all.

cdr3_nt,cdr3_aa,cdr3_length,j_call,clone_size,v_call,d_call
TGTGCCAGCAACTTACAGGCAGGGGGCCACTATGGCTACACCTTC,CASNLQAGGHYGYTF,15,TRBJ1-2,.,TRBV6-5,TRBD1
TGTGCCAGCAGTACAACAGGGTCCGAGTACAATGAGCAGTTCTTC,CASSTTGSEYNEQFF,15,TRBJ2-1,.,TRBV2,.
TGTGCCAGTACCCGGACAGGGATCACTGAAGCTTTCTTT,CASTRTGITEAFF,13,TRBJ1-1,.,TRBV19,TRBD1
TGTGCCAGCAGTAGGACAGGGGCCCTCTACGAGCAGTACTTC,CASSRTGALYEQYF,14,TRBJ2-7,.,TRBV27,TRBD1
TGTGCCAGCAGTGAGAAGACAGGCCCTAACTATGGCTACACCTTC,CASSEKTGPNYGYTF,15,TRBJ1-2,.,TRBV6-1,.
TGTGCCTGGAGCGCCCTGGAGGGGGATACGCAGTATTTT,CAWSALEGDTQYF,13,TRBJ2-3,few,TRBV30,.
TGTGCCACCAGCCGAGGGGGAGAAGGGGGCGACAATGAGCAGTTCTTC,CATSRGGEGGDNEQFF,16,TRBJ2-1,.,TRBV15,TRBD1
TGTGCCAGCAGTTCTCTGCAGGGAGCCAAAAACATTCAGTACTTC,CASSSLQGAKNIQYF,15,TRBJ2-4,few,TRBV6-1,.
TGTGCCAGCAGTTCGGGAGCGGGGGAGCAGTACTTC,CASSSGAGEQYF,12,TRBJ2-7,once,TRBV28,TRBD2
TGTGCCAGCAGCGTAGGGTCGGACAGGGGAGGATATGGCTACACCTTC,CASSVGSDRGGYGYTF,16,TRBJ1-2,.,TRBV9,TRBD1
TGCGCCAGCAGCCAAGATGAGGGCAGAAATTCACCCCTCCACTTT,CASSQDEGRNSPLHF,15,TRBJ1-6,.,TRBV4-1,.
TGTGCCAGCAGCTACGGGACTAGCGGGAGGGCGCGTGAGCAGTACTTC,CASSYGTSGRAREQYF,16,TRBJ2-7,.,TRBV13,TRBD2
TGTGCCAGCAGCAAGTCAGGACAAGCCCCCTACGAGCAGTACTTC,CASSKSGQAPYEQYF,15,TRBJ2-7,.,TRBV5-5,.
TGCAGCGTTGGGGGACAGGCTAACTATGGCTACACCTTC,CSVGGQANYGYTF,13,TRBJ1-2,.,TRBV29-1,TRBD1
TGTGCCATCTCGGCTAGCGGGAAGGGTAGCGACACCGGGGAGCTGTTTTTT,CAISASGKGSDTGELFF,17,TRBJ2-2,few,TRBV10-3,TRBD2
TGCAGCGTTGGAGGGGGTGGAGAGACCCAGTACTTC,CSVGGGGETQYF,12,TRBJ2-5,.,TRBV29-1,.
TGTGCCAGCAGTGATCAGCGGGAGCCCCGGGATGAGCAGTTCTTC,CASSDQREPRDEQFF,15,TRBJ2-1,.,TRBV6-4,TRBD2
TGTGCCAGCAGCCGCGGTGAGGAGACCCAGTACTTC,CASSRGEETQYF,12,TRBJ2-5,.,TRBV11-3,.
TGTGCCAGCAGCCTGACAGGGGTGAAGTACCCCCAGCATTTT,CASSLTGVKYPQHF,14,TRBJ1-5,.,TRBV6-5,TRBD1